Presented here are 22 T cell receptor beta chains from one specimen sequenced in a study of cytomegalovirus exposure and HLA in healthy donors. Primers for the PCR totalled 60 Vbeta and 13 Jbeta. Profiling relied on immunoSEQ multiplex PCR, and the TCRdb table lists in-frame clones only, not all of them. Among some 200,000 clones listed, 79% were seen once. The source material was PBMCs. The origin of the receptors is a woman between 45 and 60 years old in good health and CMV-seronegative.

This chain links TRBV2 with TRBJ2-7, with a possible D match to TRBD1 (6 bases). The germline V gene has CDR1 SNHLY and CDR2 FYNNEI. V was trimmed by 5 bases and J by 2 bases, leaving 10 bases between them. The CDR3 consists of 13 residues. CDR3 in amino acids: CASSYRVAYEQYF. CDR3 bases: TGTGCCAGCAGTTACAGGGTTGCCTACGAGCAGTACTTC.

Regarding this clone: The same CDR3 is also encoded by other DNA sequences in this sample. The chain combines TRBV4-1 with TRBJ2-1; D call uncertain. The CDR3 spans 12 residues. Germline V lookup: CDR1 MGHRA, CDR2 YSYEKL. Deletions cut 0 bases from V and 7 bases from J, with 4 bases between. The CDR3 sequence: CASSQDRNEQFF. The CDR3 DNA reads as TGCGCCAGCAGCCAAGACAGAAATGAGCAGTTCTTC.

This clone was picked up one time. V and J are TRBV7-9 and TRBJ2-7; D gene ambiguous. This CDR3 has 13 residues. CDR1 and CDR2 (germline): SEHNR, FQNEAQ (reference sequence). V was shortened by 0 bases and J by 6 bases, with 9 bases between the two germline ends. CDR3 protein: CASSLASPSEQYF. For the CDR3, the DNA is TGTGCCAGCAGCTTAGCGTCCCCCAGCGAGCAGTACTTC.

CDR3 sequence: CASSVSGTRGPNSPLHF. The CDR3, as DNA: TGTGCCAGCAGCGTATCCGGGACTAGGGGCCCTAATTCACCCCTCCACTTT. V is TRBV9 and J is TRBJ1-6, with a tentative D call TRBD1 (5 bases). Germline V gene sequence: CDR1 SGDLS, CDR2 YYNGEE. The ends were cut back, 1 base at V and 6 bases at J, with 17 bases in the middle. The CDR3 spans 17 residues.

This CDR3 is CASSTGGQADTQYF. CDR3 DNA: TGTGCCAGCAGTACGGGGGGGCAGGCAGATACGCAGTATTTT. V gene TRBV4-2 combines with J gene TRBJ2-3; 8 nucleotides match TRBD2. After removal of 6 bases from V and 4 bases from J, the junction contained 6 bases not matched to a gene. The CDR3 length is 14 residues. CDR1 and CDR2 (germline): LGHNA, YNFKEQ.

This chain connects TRBV27 to TRBJ2-5, with TRBD2 identical over 12 bases. Germline CDR1 MNHEY, CDR2 SMNVEV (reference sequence). Trimming took 4 bases from V and 9 from J; bases not matched to a gene: 12. The CDR3 sequence is 16 residues long. The CDR3 nucleotides are TGTGCCAGCAGTTACCGACTAGCGGGGGCGAGGGAGGCCCAGTACTTC. This translates into CASSYRLAGAREAQYF.

Concerning this clone: A read error may produce the germline difference seen at one junction end. The chain couples TRBV7-9 to TRBJ1-3; 9 nucleotides align to TRBD1. Germline V CDR1 and CDR2: SEHNR, FQNEAQ (reference sequence). The CDR3 spans 16 residues. As DNA, the CDR3 is TGTTCCAGCAGCCTCGGACAGGGGCCGTCTGGAAACACCATATATTTT. Its protein product is CSSSLGQGPSGNTIYF. Full variable domain (remainder filled in from reference TRBV7-9 and TRBJ1-3): DTGVSQNPRHKITKRGQNVTFRCDPISEHNRLYWYRQTLGQGPEFLTYFQNEAQLEKSRLLSDRFSAERPKGSFSTLEIQRTEQGDSAMYLCSSSLGQGPSGNTIYFGEGSWLTVV.

The gene calls are TRBV10-3 and TRBJ2-7, with D maybe TRBD2 (6 bases). Trimming took off 6 bases at V and 4 bases at J, with 13 bases between the two ends. The CDR3 runs to 13 residues. The V gene's germline CDR1 is ENHRY and CDR2 SYGVKD. DNA of the CDR3: TGTGCCATCAGACCGGGAGAACTTTACGAGCAGTACTTC. Its translation is CAIRPGELYEQYF.

The rearrangement uses TRBV11-2 and TRBJ2-1, with 13 bases lining up with TRBD2. Germline lookup yields CDR1 SGHAT and CDR2 FQNNGV. This CDR3 region has 15 residues. V trimming: 5 bases; J trimming: 8 bases; junction bases outside the gene matches: 6. Written as DNA, the CDR3 is TGTGCCAGCAGCCTTAGGACTAGCGGGAGAGATGAGCAGTTCTTC. This gives the protein CASSLRTSGRDEQFF.

The chain links TRBV11-2 to TRBJ2-5, with TRBD2 identical over 8 bases. V lost 5 bases, J lost 5 bases, and 10 bases stayed unmatched. Per germline, CDR1 SGHAT and CDR2 FQNNGV. There are 15 residues in the CDR3. The CDR3 reads CASSHRSGVRETQYF. The CDR3, as DNA: TGTGCCAGCAGCCATCGTAGCGGGGTTCGTGAGACCCAGTACTTC. The full variable domain, completed using reference TRBV11-2 and TRBJ2-5, is EAGVAQSPRYKIIEKRQSVAFWCNPISGHATLYWYQQILGQGPKLLIQFQNNGVVDDSQLPKDRFSAERLKGVDSTLKIQPAKLEDSAVYLCASSHRSGVRETQYFGPGTRLLVL.

The chain joins TRBV30 to TRBJ1-5; the D is unclear. Germline assignment: CDR1 GTSNPN and CDR2 SVGIG (reference sequence). CDR3 length: 13 amino acids. Trimming removed 1 base at V and 5 bases at J, with 9 bases between. The CDR3: CAWSARGDQPQHF. CDR3 in DNA: TGTGCCTGGAGTGCACGGGGAGATCAGCCCCAGCATTTT.

The V call is TRBV7-6, the J call TRBJ1-5; D gene uncertain. V was pared by 1 base and J by 6 bases, with 7 bases between. The CDR3 totals 13 residues. CDR1 SGHVS and CDR2 FNYEAQ come from the germline V gene. The CDR3 DNA is TGTGCCAGCAGCTTAGGGCAGGCTCAGCCCCAGCATTTT. Translated, it gives CASSLGQAQPQHF.

The chain combines TRBV2 with TRBJ1-1; weak D call: TRBD1 (5 bases). CDR1 SNHLY and CDR2 FYNNEI come from the germline V gene. This CDR3 spans 13 amino acids. V lost 0 bases and J lost 6, with 8 bases in between. In DNA form, the CDR3 reads TGTGCCAGCAGTGAAGCGAAGGGGTCTGAAGCTTTCTTT. This sequence encodes CASSEAKGSEAFF. Complete variable domain (other parts from reference TRBV2 and TRBJ1-1): EPEVTQTPSHQVTQMGQEVILRCVPISNHLYFYWYRQILGQKVEFLVSFYNNEISEKSEIFDDQFSVERPDGSNFTLKIRSTKLEDSAMYFCASSEAKGSEAFFGQGTRLTVV.

The chain recombines TRBV29-1 with TRBJ1-2; D remains unclear. The CDR3 totals 11 residues. V lost 3 bases and J 8 bases, leaving 10 bases between the germline ends. The V gene's germline CDR1 is SQVTM and CDR2 ANQGSEA. The chain's CDR3 is CSVESGLGYTF. DNA of the CDR3: TGCAGCGTTGAGAGCGGCCTAGGCTACACCTTC.

V and J are TRBV6-6 and TRBJ2-5, with D maybe TRBD2 (5 bases). The germline gives CDR1 MNHNY, CDR2 SVGAGI (reference sequence). V dropped 2 bases and J dropped 5 bases, with 15 bases sitting between them. The length of the CDR3 is 15 residues. The DNA of the CDR3 is TGTGCCAGCAGTTACGTAACCTCCCCGGGGGAGACCCAGTACTTC. Translation: CASSYVTSPGETQYF.

The chain combines TRBV18 with TRBJ2-7; 7 nucleotides align to TRBD1. The V gene's germline CDR1 is KGHSH and CDR2 LQKENI. V dropped 3 bases and J dropped 3; count of bases not matched to a gene: 2. The CDR3 is 13 amino acids. The CDR3 region is CASSPGTDYEQYF. The CDR3 DNA is TGTGCCAGCTCACCCGGGACAGACTACGAGCAGTACTTC.

V is TRBV20-1 and J is TRBJ2-7, with a tentative D call TRBD2 (6 bases). Germline CDR1 reads DFQATT; CDR2 reads SNEGSKA (reference sequence). The V and J ends lost 6 bases and 6 bases respectively, with 12 bases between them. The CDR3 is made up of 11 amino acids. CDR3 DNA: TGCAGTGCCGGGACTCCTACCGAGCAGTACTTC. This translates into CSAGTPTEQYF.

The CDR3 region is CASRHHQGTTEAFF. The CDR3, as DNA: TGTGCCAGCAGGCATCACCAGGGGACCACTGAAGCTTTCTTT. The chain has TRBV6-6 and TRBJ1-1; TRBD1 is a possible D gene (6 bases). Trimming took off 6 bases at V and 4 bases at J, with 15 bases between the two ends. The germline V gene encodes CDR1 MNHNY and CDR2 SVGAGI (reference sequence). CDR3 size: 14 residues.

The J gene is TRBJ2-4, the V gene TRBV6-4; TRBD1 aligns across 8 bases. Germline V gives CDR1 MRHNA, CDR2 SNTAGT. The CDR3 is 13 amino acids. V lost 6 bases and J lost 8; bases outside the gene matches: 6. The CDR3 DNA is TGTGCCAGCAGCCTAGACAGGGGAGACATTCAGTACTTC. This gives the protein CASSLDRGDIQYF.

This clone was observed once. One end of the junction does not line up with germline, which may come from a read error. The V gene is TRBV5-6, the J gene TRBJ1-5, with TRBD1 matching over 11 bases. The CDR3 runs to 17 residues. Germline V gives CDR1 SGHDT, CDR2 YYEEEE. DNA of the CDR3: TGTGCCAGCAGCATCGGGACAGGGGGTCATGGCAATCAGCTCCAGCATTTT. As protein: CASSIGTGGHGNQLQHF. Based on the CDR3 plus reference TRBV5-6 and TRBJ1-5, the full variable domain is DAGVTQSPTHLIKTRGQQVTLRCSPKSGHDTVSWYQQALGQGPQFIFQYYEEEERQRGNFPDRFSGHQFPNYSSELNVNALLLGDSALYLCASSIGTGGHGNQLQHFGDGTRLSIL.

Comment on this clone: Other DNA sequences from this sample encode an identical CDR3 as well. This chain links TRBV28 with TRBJ2-7, with 8 bases fitting TRBD1. This CDR3 has 14 residues. J lost 3 bases, V lost 7 bases, and 8 bases had no gene match. Germline V CDR1 and CDR2: MDHEN, SYDVKM. CDR3 protein: CASKPGTGLYEQYF. For the CDR3, the DNA is TGTGCCAGCAAACCCGGGACAGGCCTCTACGAGCAGTACTTC.

This clone has only a few counts. The V call is TRBV19, the J call TRBJ1-5; D gene ambiguous. Trimming removed 7 bases at V and 3 bases at J, with 10 bases between. This CDR3 has 13 residues. Germline CDR1 and CDR2: LNHDA and SQIVND (reference sequence). For the CDR3, the DNA is TGTGCCAGTATTGCCGGGAACAATCAGCCCCAGCATTTT. Its protein product is CASIAGNNQPQHF.